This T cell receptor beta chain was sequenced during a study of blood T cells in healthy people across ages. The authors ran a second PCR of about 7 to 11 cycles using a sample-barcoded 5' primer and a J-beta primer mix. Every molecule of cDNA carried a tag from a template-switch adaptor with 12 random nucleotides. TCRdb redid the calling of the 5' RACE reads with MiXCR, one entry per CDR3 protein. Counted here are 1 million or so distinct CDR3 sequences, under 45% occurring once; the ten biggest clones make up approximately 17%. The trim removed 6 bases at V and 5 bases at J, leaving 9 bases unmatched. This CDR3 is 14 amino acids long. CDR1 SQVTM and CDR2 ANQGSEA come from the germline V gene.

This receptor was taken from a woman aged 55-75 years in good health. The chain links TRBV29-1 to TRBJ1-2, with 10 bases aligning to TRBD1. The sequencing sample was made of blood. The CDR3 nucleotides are TGCAGCGTCGGAGGAGGGGACAGGGGTTATGGCTACACCTTC. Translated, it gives CSVGGGDRGYGYTF.